Listed below are T cell receptor beta chains from one sample, sequenced in a study of CD4 T cells in relation to SARS-CoV-2 and coronaviruses. Their antigens remain unidentified. Some clones are missing from TCRdb's copy, which holds only in-frame ones; the method was immunoSEQ multiplex PCR. The sample yields some 22,000 clones, about 84% seen once. Sequenced: CD4+ T cells from PBMCs, cultured in vitro. The receptors were gathered from a human donor in good health. Both conserved end residues are part of each CDR3. D genes are given only for firm matches. Expanded clones get a size class; other rows say once, few or many, or leave the size out.

V gene	clone size	D gene	J gene	CDR3 protein	CDR3 DNA
TRBV4-2	few	-	TRBJ1-1	CASSQGRTEAFF	TGTGCCAGCAGCCAAGGACGGACTGAAGCTTTCTTT
TRBV2	-	-	TRBJ1-2	CASFQGFGYGYTF	TGTGCCAGCTTCCAAGGGTTCGGTTATGGCTACACCTTC
TRBV7-9	-	TRBD2	TRBJ2-7	CASSLLAGGPSYEQYF	TGTGCCAGCAGCTTACTAGCGGGAGGGCCCTCCTACGAGCAGTACTTC
TRBV5-6	-	-	TRBJ2-7	CASSLGDISYEQYF	TGTGCCAGCAGCTTGGGGGACATCTCCTACGAGCAGTACTTC
TRBV7-9	-	TRBD1	TRBJ2-5	CASSLNAGTGYRETQYF	TGTGCCAGCAGCTTAAACGCCGGGACAGGGTATCGAGAGACCCAGTACTTC
TRBV18	few	-	TRBJ2-7	CASSPGHRLDEQYF	TGTGCCAGCTCACCGGGACATCGATTAGACGAGCAGTACTTC
TRBV20-1	-	-	TRBJ2-2	CSATQYGELFF	TGCAGTGCTACCCAATACGGGGAGCTGTTTTTT
TRBV9	-	TRBD1	TRBJ1-1	CASSVGQGSPGTEAFF	TGTGCCAGCAGCGTAGGACAGGGTTCTCCGGGCACTGAAGCTTTCTTT
TRBV2	-	TRBD1	TRBJ2-1	CASSERQGDLSEQFF	TGTGCCAGCAGTGAGAGACAGGGGGATTTAAGTGAGCAGTTCTTC
TRBV9	medium-sized	-	TRBJ1-3	CASSVEGGNTIYF	TGTGCCAGCAGCGTAGAAGGTGGAAACACCATATATTTT
TRBV28	-	TRBD2	TRBJ2-3	CASSKKPGLAGDTTDTQYF	TGTGCCAGCAGCAAGAAACCGGGACTAGCGGGAGATACGACAGATACGCAGTATTTT
TRBV7-2	-	TRBD2	TRBJ2-7	CASSLKLGREGRRREQYF	TGTGCCAGCAGCTTAAAATTGGGGCGGGAGGGCCGACGGCGCGAGCAGTACTTC
TRBV19	-	TRBD1	TRBJ2-1	CASSGQGGNEQFF	TGTGCCAGTAGCGGACAGGGGGGGAATGAGCAGTTCTTC
TRBV4-1	-	-	TRBJ1-4	CASSQGLATAYNEKLFF	TGCGCCAGCAGCCAAGGTTTGGCGACAGCGTATAATGAAAAACTGTTTTTT
TRBV28	-	-	TRBJ1-6	CASSLGLRSNSPLHF	TGTGCCAGCAGTTTAGGGCTTCGGTCTAATTCACCCCTCCACTTT
TRBV3-1/TRBV3-2	few	TRBD1	TRBJ2-7	CASSHRTGFYEQYF	TGTGCCAGCAGCCACAGGACAGGGTTTTACGAGCAGTACTTC